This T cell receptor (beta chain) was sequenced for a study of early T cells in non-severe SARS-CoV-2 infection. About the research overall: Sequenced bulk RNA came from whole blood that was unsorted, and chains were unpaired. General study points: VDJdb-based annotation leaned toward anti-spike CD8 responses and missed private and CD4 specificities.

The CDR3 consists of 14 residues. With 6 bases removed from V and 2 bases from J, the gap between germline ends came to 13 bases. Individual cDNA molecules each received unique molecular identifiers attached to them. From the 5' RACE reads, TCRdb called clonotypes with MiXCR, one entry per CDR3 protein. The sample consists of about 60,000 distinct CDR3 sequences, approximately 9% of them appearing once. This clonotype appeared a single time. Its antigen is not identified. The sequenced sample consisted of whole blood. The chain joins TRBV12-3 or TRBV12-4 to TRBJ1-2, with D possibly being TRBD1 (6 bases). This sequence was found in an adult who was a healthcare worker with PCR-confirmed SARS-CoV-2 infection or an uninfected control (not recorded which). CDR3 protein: CASRNTGQNYGYTF. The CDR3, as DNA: TGTGCCAGCAGGAATACAGGGCAAAACTATGGCTACACCTTC.